Described below is a single T cell receptor (beta chain) sequence and its context. Its antigen is unknown. There are no base qualities to consult, and no much larger clone falls within one base. The data stem from a study of T cells after posttransplantation cyclophosphamide (dated by TCRdb to 2016 to 2017). Describing the broader study: The study tracked T cell repertoire reconstitution by TRB sequencing after myeloablative bone marrow transplantation using posttransplantation cyclophosphamide as GVHD prophylaxis. Antigen receptor sequencing covered samples from some 35 PTCy-treated patients and fewer than 20 of their related bone marrow donors. Blood from all 30 or so PTCy patients who had 1-year posttransplant specimens underwent TRB sequencing. Up to 3 additional blood samples from 2 to 5.2 years after transplant were also TRB-sequenced in 3 patients, as was pretransplant blood from a handful of patients. Because TRA and TRB clonality correlated tightly in about 9 samples, the subsequent TCR analyses were limited to TRB only. Public TRB sequences were compared against a database of over 3,600 sequences linked to responses to pathogens, tumor antigens, self-antigens and alloantigens. Points the paper makes about the study in general: The TRB repertoires of T cells infiltrating skin or GI tract showed only limited overlap with the TRB repertoires of T cells in blood. Donor-recipient similarity was low at 1-2 months but increased during the first year, and donor CD8+ memory clones often dominated later blood repertoires. Across over 40 patients, TRB clonality was highly associated with recipient CMV seropositivity and CMV reactivation, and diversity in PTCy patients was similar to diversity in CNI/methotrexate controls.

A control cohort of 11 patients who had been given myeloablative marrow transplants with methotrexate plus a calcineurin inhibitor was sampled 1 year after transplant. Peripheral blood and bone marrow mononuclear cells were isolated by Ficoll-Hypaque density centrifugation and were cryopreserved. Genomic DNA was used for TRB sequencing, which was performed with the immunoSEQ assay at survey resolution or with the hsTCRB kit. The study's own analysis went as follows. The immunoSEQ software was used for initial read processing, and the LymphoSeq R package was used for repertoire analyses. Clonality was computed as 1 minus normalized Shannon entropy, and a Gini coefficient was also calculated for each TRB dataset. Phenotypes of unsorted samples were inferred by mapping TRB sequences from sorted subsets of the recipient or donor onto the same recipient's unsorted samples. In its TCRdb copy, this immuneACCESS table keeps in-frame sequences only and misses some clones. Where compared with another copy, unresolved V genes explain less than half of these, and the others have no known cause. D and trimming were read from the DNA, whereas the V and J calls and clone size are those reported in that table. The sample contains about 24,000 clones, roughly 90% of them found a single time. The ten largest clones capture roughly 8% of the sample.

The CDR3 spans 17 residues, from the cysteine through the phenylalanine. This entry keeps only the CDR3 DNA: 51 bases, framed from base 1. The germline V gene supplies CDR1 SGHRS and CDR2 YFSETQ. At the junction V is shortened by 7 bases and J by 2 bases; bases outside the gene matches: 8. This receptor was obtained from a female patient aged 45-60 years who received an allogeneic stem cell transplant from an unrelated donor, was CMV-positive, and had chronic GVHD only. After a transplant, the graft donor may have provided part of the T cells. The chain couples TRBV5-1 to TRBJ2-1, and 14 bases in between align with TRBD2. The material sequenced was PBMCs, taken after an allogeneic stem cell transplant with a calcineurin inhibitor and methotrexate. The nucleotides read TGCGCCAGCTTCCGGACTAGCGGGAGGAGCACCTACAATGAGCAGTTCTTC. It is translated as CASFRTSGRSTYNEQFF.